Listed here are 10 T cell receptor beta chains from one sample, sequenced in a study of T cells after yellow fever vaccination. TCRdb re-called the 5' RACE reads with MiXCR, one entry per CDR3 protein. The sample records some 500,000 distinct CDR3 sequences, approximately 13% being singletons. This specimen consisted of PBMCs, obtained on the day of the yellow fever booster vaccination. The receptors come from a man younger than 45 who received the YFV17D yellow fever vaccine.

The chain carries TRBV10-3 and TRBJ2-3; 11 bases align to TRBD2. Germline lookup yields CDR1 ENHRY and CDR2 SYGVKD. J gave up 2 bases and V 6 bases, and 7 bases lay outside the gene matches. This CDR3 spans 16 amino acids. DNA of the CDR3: TGTGCCATCAGATCTGGGACTAGCGGACCCACAGATACGCAGTATTTT. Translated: CAIRSGTSGPTDTQYF.

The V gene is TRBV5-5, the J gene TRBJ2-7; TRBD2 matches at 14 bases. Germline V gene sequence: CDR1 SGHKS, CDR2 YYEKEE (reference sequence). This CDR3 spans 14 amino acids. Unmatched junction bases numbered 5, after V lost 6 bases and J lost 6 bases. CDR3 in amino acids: CASTGLAGGGEQYF. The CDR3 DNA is TGTGCCAGCACCGGACTAGCGGGAGGTGGCGAGCAGTACTTC.

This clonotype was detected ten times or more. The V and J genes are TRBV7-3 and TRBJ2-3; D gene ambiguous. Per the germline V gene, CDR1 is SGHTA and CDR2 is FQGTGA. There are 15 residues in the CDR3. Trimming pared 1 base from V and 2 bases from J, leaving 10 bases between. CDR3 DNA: TGTGCCAGCAGCTTAATGGGCAGCCTCACAGATACGCAGTATTTT. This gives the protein CASSLMGSLTDTQYF.

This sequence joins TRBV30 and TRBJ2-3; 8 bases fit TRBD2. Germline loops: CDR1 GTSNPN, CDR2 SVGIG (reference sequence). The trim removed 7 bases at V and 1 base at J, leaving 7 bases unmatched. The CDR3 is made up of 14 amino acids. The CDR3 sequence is CALERGPGTDTQYF. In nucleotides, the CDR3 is TGTGCCTTAGAGCGGGGGCCTGGCACAGATACGCAGTATTTT.

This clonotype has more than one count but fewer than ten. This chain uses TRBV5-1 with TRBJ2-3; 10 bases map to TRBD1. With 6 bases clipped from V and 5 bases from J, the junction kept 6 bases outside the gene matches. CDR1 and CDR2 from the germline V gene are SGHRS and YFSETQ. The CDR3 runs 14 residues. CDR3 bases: TGCGCCAGCAAACCGGGACAGGGGATAGATACGCAGTATTTT. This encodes CASKPGQGIDTQYF.

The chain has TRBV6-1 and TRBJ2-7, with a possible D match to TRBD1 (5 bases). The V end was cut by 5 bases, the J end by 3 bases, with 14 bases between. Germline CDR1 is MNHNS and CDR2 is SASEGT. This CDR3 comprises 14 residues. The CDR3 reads CASSPTTVLYEQYF. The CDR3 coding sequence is TGTGCCAGCAGTCCTACGACAGTCCTCTACGAGCAGTACTTC.

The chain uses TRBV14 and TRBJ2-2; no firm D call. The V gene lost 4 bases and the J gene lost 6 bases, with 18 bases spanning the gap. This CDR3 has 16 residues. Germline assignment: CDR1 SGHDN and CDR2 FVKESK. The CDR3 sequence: CASSPLGRPSPGELFF. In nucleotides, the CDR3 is TGTGCCAGCAGCCCACTCGGACGGCCCTCACCCGGGGAGCTGTTTTTT. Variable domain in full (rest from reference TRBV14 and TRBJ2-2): EAGVTQFPSHSVIEKGQTVTLRCDPISGHDNLYWYRRVMGKEIKFLLHFVKESKQDESGMPNNRFLAERTGGTYSTLKVQPAELEDSGVYFCASSPLGRPSPGELFFGEGSRLTVL.

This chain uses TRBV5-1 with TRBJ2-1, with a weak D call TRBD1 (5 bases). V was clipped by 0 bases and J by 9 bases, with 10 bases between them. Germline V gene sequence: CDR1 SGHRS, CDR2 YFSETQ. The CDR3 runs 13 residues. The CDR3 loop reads CASSLGSGREQFF. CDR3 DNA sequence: TGCGCCAGCAGCTTGGGGTCAGGGCGTGAGCAGTTCTTC.

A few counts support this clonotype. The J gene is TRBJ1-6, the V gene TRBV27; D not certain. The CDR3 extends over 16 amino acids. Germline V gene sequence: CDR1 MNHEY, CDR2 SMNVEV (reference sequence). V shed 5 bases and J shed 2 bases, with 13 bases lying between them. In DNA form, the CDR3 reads TGTGCCAGCAGTCGAACCCACTTAACCTATAATTCACCCCTCCACTTT. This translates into CASSRTHLTYNSPLHF.

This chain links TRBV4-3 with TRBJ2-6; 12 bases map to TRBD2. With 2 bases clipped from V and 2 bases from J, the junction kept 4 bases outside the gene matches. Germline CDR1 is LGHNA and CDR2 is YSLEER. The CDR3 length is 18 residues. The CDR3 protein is CASSQRLAGVPGANVLTF. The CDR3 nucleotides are TGCGCCAGCAGCCAACGACTAGCGGGGGTTCCTGGGGCCAACGTCCTGACTTTC.